This is a list of T cell receptor beta chains from one sample in a study of blood T cell repertoires in COVID-19. Clones were sequenced by immunoSEQ multiplex PCR, and TCRdb holds only the in-frame ones, with some missing. The table has 110,000 or so clones, 70% to 80% seen once; the top ten hold 5.5% to 7%. Sequencing was performed on peripheral blood. These receptors were taken from a man aged 65-85 years with acute or convalescent COVID-19. CDR3s include the opening cysteine and the closing phenylalanine or tryptophan. A D gene is named only where the DNA matches it firmly. For some rows the clone size is stated as once, few or many, or as a class when expanded; others skip it.

D	J	size	V	CDR3	DNA
NA	TRBJ2-5	NA	TRBV5-1	CASSSGGYQETQYF	TGCGCCAGCAGCTCGGGTGGGTACCAAGAGACCCAGTACTTC
NA	TRBJ1-2	NA	TRBV21-1	CASVFWAFYGYTF	TGTGCCAGCGTTTTTTGGGCCTTCTATGGCTACACCTTC
TRBD2	TRBJ2-7	NA	TRBV18	CASSPPASGGAGEQYF	TGTGCCAGCTCACCACCGGCTAGCGGGGGGGCAGGCGAGCAGTACTTC
NA	TRBJ2-7	few	TRBV18	CASSPVQGYEQYF	TGTGCCAGCTCACCAGTCCAGGGCTACGAGCAGTACTTC
NA	TRBJ2-3	NA	TRBV28	CASSSTKRGTDTQYF	TGTGCCAGCAGTTCTACGAAGCGGGGCACAGATACGCAGTATTTT
NA	TRBJ2-7	many	TRBV21-1	CASTRFNDGTGEEQYF	TGTGCCAGCACCAGATTCAATGACGGGACAGGGGAAGAGCAGTACTTC
TRBD2	TRBJ2-7	once	TRBV30	CAWSKPSLAGARYEQYF	TGTGCCTGGAGTAAACCCTCTCTAGCGGGGGCTAGATACGAGCAGTACTTC
NA	TRBJ2-5	NA	TRBV2	CASTPQPQETQYF	TGTGCCAGCACCCCACAGCCCCAAGAGACCCAGTACTTC
NA	TRBJ2-7	NA	TRBV29-1	CSVDGIQGHEQYF	TGCAGCGTTGATGGCATACAGGGTCACGAGCAGTACTTC
NA	TRBJ2-2	NA	TRBV2	CASSELGLSNTGELFF	TGTGCCAGCAGTGAGCTGGGACTGTCAAACACCGGGGAGCTGTTTTTT
TRBD2	TRBJ2-1	NA	TRBV7-2	CASSSLAGKNYNEQFF	TGTGCCAGCAGCTCCCTAGCGGGGAAGAACTACAATGAGCAGTTCTTC
NA	TRBJ2-6	NA	TRBV27	CASSLGTRAGANVLTF	TGTGCCAGCAGCTTGGGGACTCGCGCTGGGGCCAACGTCCTGACTTTC
NA	TRBJ1-1	NA	TRBV15	CATSRVGVLSRTEAFF	TGTGCCACCAGCAGAGTAGGGGTGTTGTCGAGGACTGAAGCTTTCTTT
NA	TRBJ1-1	NA	TRBV5-1	CASSFGAANTEAFF	TGCGCCAGCAGCTTTGGGGCAGCGAACACTGAAGCTTTCTTT
TRBD1	TRBJ1-2	NA	TRBV7-9	CASSLAQDRGNYGYTF	TGTGCCAGCAGCTTAGCCCAGGACAGGGGGAACTATGGCTACACCTTC
NA	TRBJ2-7	NA	TRBV5-1	CASSLVGTNEQYF	TGCGCCAGCAGCTTGGTCGGGACAAACGAGCAGTACTTC
TRBD1	TRBJ2-4	NA	TRBV5-4	CASSEGQVKNIQYF	TGTGCCAGCAGCGAGGGACAGGTTAAAAACATTCAGTACTTC
TRBD2	TRBJ2-1	NA	TRBV10-3	CAISGTSGGYNEQFF	TGTGCCATCAGCGGGACTAGCGGGGGGTACAATGAGCAGTTCTTC
NA	TRBJ2-4	NA	TRBV19	CASRRDFAKNIQYF	TGTGCCAGTAGGAGGGACTTCGCCAAAAACATTCAGTACTTC
TRBD2	TRBJ2-7	NA	TRBV6-1	CASKKREDSYEQYF	TGTGCCAGCAAAAAGCGGGAGGATTCCTACGAGCAGTACTTC
TRBD1	TRBJ2-1	NA	TRBV7-2	CASSFSGDSYNEQFF	TGTGCCAGCAGCTTTTCAGGGGACAGCTACAATGAGCAGTTCTTC
TRBD1	TRBJ2-7	NA	TRBV5-5	CASSLDRARGEQYF	TGTGCCAGCAGCCTCGACAGGGCCAGGGGGGAGCAGTACTTC